The next 26 T cell receptor beta chains were all read from a single sample in a study of blood T cell repertoires in COVID-19. Measured with immunoSEQ multiplex PCR; TCRdb has only the in-frame clones, and not every one. The sample holds some 100,000 clones, about 85% seen once. Source material: peripheral blood. The receptors stem from a man aged 50 to 59 with active or convalescent COVID-19.

The CDR3 here is CASSLANRYHGYTF. The DNA of the CDR3 is TGTGCCAGCAGCTTAGCCAACAGGTACCATGGCTACACCTTC. The V and J genes are TRBV7-9 and TRBJ1-2; perhaps TRBD1 as D (5 bases). V was trimmed by 0 bases and J by 6 bases, leaving 11 bases between them. Germline CDR1 is SEHNR and CDR2 is FQNEAQ (reference sequence). The CDR3 contains 14 residues.

The V call is TRBV12-3 or TRBV12-4, the J call TRBJ1-1, with D tentatively TRBD1 (5 bases). This CDR3 has 11 residues. V lost 5 bases, J lost 5 bases, and 6 bases lay in between. The CDR3: CASSPGTEAFF. CDR3 coding DNA: TGTGCCAGCAGTCCAGGGACTGAAGCTTTCTTT.

There are a few counts of this clone. V gene TRBV21-1 combines with J gene TRBJ2-2; the D call of TRBD2 is as the table states it, not checked on the DNA. TRBV21-1 is a documented pseudogene. This CDR3 contains 14 residues. As DNA, the CDR3 is TGTGCCAGCAGCAAACGTCGGGGATCCGGGGAGCTGTTTTTT. It translates to CASSKRRGSGELFF.

The rearrangement links TRBV11-3 to TRBJ2-1; maybe TRBD2 (6 bases). V was trimmed by 5 bases and J by 2 bases, leaving 13 bases between them. The germline CDR1 and CDR2 sequences are SGHNT and YENEEA. CDR3 length: 15 amino acids. CDR3 in amino acids: CASSPLAATYNEQFF. The CDR3 region has the DNA TGTGCCAGCAGCCCCTTAGCGGCTACCTACAATGAGCAGTTCTTC. The full variable domain, with the rest looked up from reference TRBV11-3 and TRBJ2-1, is EAGVVQSPRYKIIEKKQPVAFWCNPISGHNTLYWYLQNLGQGPELLIRYENEEAVDDSQLPKDRFSAERLKGVDSTLKIQPAELGDSAVYLCASSPLAATYNEQFFGPGTRLTVL.

The V gene is TRBV7-9, the J gene TRBJ2-1; 13 bases are a match to TRBD2. Germline assignment: CDR1 SEHNR and CDR2 FQNEAQ (reference sequence). The ends lost 0 bases at V and 8 bases at J; junction bases unmatched: 10. The CDR3 contains 18 residues. In nucleotides, the CDR3 is TGTGCCAGCAGCTTAGCCTCTTGGACTAGCGGGAGTCGGGATGAGCAGTTCTTC. Amino acid sequence: CASSLASWTSGSRDEQFF.

The chain employs TRBV27 and TRBJ2-7; maybe TRBD1 (5 bases). CDR1 and CDR2 (germline): MNHEY, SMNVEV (reference sequence). Trimming stripped 4 bases from V and 6 bases from J, with 16 bases between. The CDR3 contains 14 residues. The CDR3 sequence is CASSYVPDSSEQYF. The CDR3 DNA follows: TGTGCCAGCAGTTATGTACCAGACAGTAGCGAGCAGTACTTC.

This chain joins TRBV5-6 and TRBJ2-3; 14 positions agree with TRBD2. CDR3 length equals 16 residues. CDR1 and CDR2 (germline): SGHDT, YYEEEE. J was trimmed by 6 bases and V by 4 bases; bases with no gene match: 7. This CDR3 is CASSSGTSGSWDTQYF. DNA of the CDR3: TGTGCCAGCAGCAGCGGGACTAGCGGGAGTTGGGATACGCAGTATTTT.

The chain carries TRBV5-1 and TRBJ2-1; D is perhaps TRBD2 (5 bases). CDR1 and CDR2 (germline): SGHRS, YFSETQ. This CDR3 contains 14 residues. V gave up 0 bases and J gave up 6 bases, with 10 bases separating them. CDR3 amino acids: CASSLVLAGNEQFF. The CDR3 DNA reads TGCGCCAGCAGCTTGGTTCTAGCTGGCAATGAGCAGTTCTTC.

This chain joins TRBV5-1 and TRBJ1-2; weak D call: TRBD1 (5 bases). There are 13 residues in the CDR3. The germline V gene has CDR1 SGHRS and CDR2 YFSETQ. With 0 bases removed from V and 8 bases from J, the gap between germline ends came to 11 bases. CDR3 region: CASSLVGAEGYTF. Written as DNA, the CDR3 is TGCGCCAGCAGCTTGGTTGGGGCTGAAGGCTACACCTTC.

This clone was observed a few times. The same CDR3 can be traced to other DNA sequences in this sample. The chain couples TRBV5-1 to TRBJ2-2; D may be TRBD2 (6 bases). The CDR3 runs to 15 residues. V lost 1 base, J lost 2 bases, and 9 bases lay in between. Germline-derived CDR1 and CDR2 are SGHRS and YFSETQ. The CDR3 spells CASSLPGGNTGELFF. CDR3 bases: TGCGCCAGCAGCTTGCCCGGGGGAAACACCGGGGAGCTGTTTTTT.

The chain recombines TRBV29-1 with TRBJ2-1, with D hard to call. This CDR3 spans 13 amino acids. Per germline, CDR1 SQVTM and CDR2 ANQGSEA. Trimming removed 1 base at V and 5 bases at J, with 9 bases between. This CDR3 is CSVEVSGHNEQFF. CDR3 nucleotide sequence: TGCAGCGTTGAAGTATCTGGCCACAATGAGCAGTTCTTC.

The chain combines TRBV6-2 or TRBV6-3 with TRBJ1-5, with 9 bases lining up with TRBD1. CDR3 size: 14 residues. CDR1 is MNHEY, CDR2 SVGEGT, per germline. Trimming at V came to 5 bases and at J to 6 bases, leaving 5 bases not matched to a gene. DNA for the CDR3: TGTGCCAGCAGTCCACAGGGGGCAAGTCAGCCCCAGCATTTT. Its protein product is CASSPQGASQPQHF.

Only one count was recorded for this clone. The chain combines TRBV7-9 with TRBJ1-1; 10 bases map to TRBD1. The CDR3 loop spans 16 amino acids. Germline assignment: CDR1 SEHNR and CDR2 FQNEAQ (reference sequence). The V segment lost 3 bases and the J segment 7 bases; nucleotides outside the gene matches: 11. CDR3 residues: CASSFRQGALGNEAFF. CDR3 DNA: TGTGCCAGCAGCTTTAGACAGGGGGCTCTAGGTAATGAAGCTTTCTTT.

The chain uses TRBV30 and TRBJ2-5; D may be TRBD2 (6 bases). V lost 3 bases to trimming and J lost 3 bases, with 14 bases between them. The V gene's germline CDR1 is GTSNPN and CDR2 SVGIG (reference sequence). The CDR3 consists of 14 residues. Here the CDR3 reads CAWRSYGSKETQYF. The DNA for the CDR3 is TGTGCCTGGAGATCGTACGGGAGTAAAGAGACCCAGTACTTC.

V gene TRBV7-8 combines with J gene TRBJ2-7; D gene unclear. The CDR3 is 14 residues long. Germline-derived CDR1 and CDR2 are SGHVS and FQNEAQ. Trimming cost V 5 bases and J 0 bases, with 11 bases left between them. This CDR3 reads CASSLEVNSYEQYF. In DNA, the CDR3 is TGTGCCAGCAGCCTCGAGGTGAACTCCTACGAGCAGTACTTC.

The chain joins TRBV7-9 to TRBJ2-1; D is unresolved. V gave up 3 bases and J gave up 6 bases, with 6 bases separating them. This CDR3 comprises 12 residues. The germline V gene encodes CDR1 SEHNR and CDR2 FQNEAQ (reference sequence). CDR3 nucleotides: TGTGCCAGCAGCTTTAATGTCAATGAGCAGTTCTTC. This sequence encodes CASSFNVNEQFF.

This clone has only a few counts. This rearrangement joins TRBV3-1 (or the pseudogene TRBV3-2) to TRBJ1-1; D ambiguous. V gave up 3 bases and J gave up 4 bases, with 9 bases separating them. Germline V CDR1 and CDR2: LGHDT, YNNKEL (reference sequence). The CDR3 contains 13 residues. CDR3 sequence: CASSQIAGTEAFF. CDR3 DNA: TGTGCCAGCAGCCAGATCGCGGGCACTGAAGCTTTCTTT.

The V gene is TRBV10-2, the J gene TRBJ1-1, with no clear D. The CDR3 extends over 13 amino acids. Germline lookup yields CDR1 WSHSY and CDR2 SAAADI. V shed 1 base and J shed 4 bases, with 7 bases lying between them. The CDR3 sequence is CASSELGSTEAFF. CDR3 DNA sequence: TGCGCCAGCAGTGAGTTAGGGAGCACTGAAGCTTTCTTT.

The V call is TRBV2, the J call TRBJ2-5; D perhaps matches TRBD1 (6 bases). This CDR3 is 13 amino acids long. Per the germline V gene, CDR1 is SNHLY and CDR2 is FYNNEI. The ends were cut back, 4 bases at V and 5 bases at J, with 11 bases in the middle. This CDR3 reads CASSVGGWETQYF. The DNA for the CDR3 is TGTGCCAGCAGTGTTGGGGGCTGGGAGACCCAGTACTTC. The full variable domain, completed using reference TRBV2 and TRBJ2-5, is EPEVTQTPSHQVTQMGQEVILRCVPISNHLYFYWYRQILGQKVEFLVSFYNNEISEKSEIFDDQFSVERPDGSNFTLKIRSTKLEDSAMYFCASSVGGWETQYFGPGTRLLVL.

This chain uses TRBV9 with TRBJ2-1; 14 bases fit TRBD2. V trimming: 5 bases; J trimming: 7 bases; junction bases outside the gene matches: 11. Germline CDR1 SGDLS, CDR2 YYNGEE. The CDR3 covers 17 residues. CDR3 DNA: TGTGCCAGCAGTGCACCACCTGGGACTAGCGGGAGTAATGAGCAGTTCTTC. This sequence encodes CASSAPPGTSGSNEQFF.

The chain employs TRBV19 and TRBJ2-7; 10 bases agree with TRBD2. There are 13 residues in the CDR3. The germline CDR1 and CDR2 sequences are LNHDA and SQIVND (reference sequence). The V and J ends lost 5 bases and 6 bases, in that order; junction bases with no gene match: 4. The CDR3 DNA is TGTGCCAGTAGTTCTAGCGGGAGCTCCGAGCAGTACTTC. Translating gives CASSSSGSSEQYF.

This clone was picked up many times. V usage is TRBV29-1 and J usage is TRBJ1-2, with D tentatively TRBD1 (5 bases). Germline V gives CDR1 SQVTM, CDR2 ANQGSEA. V was trimmed by 3 bases and J by 6 bases, leaving 17 bases between them. The CDR3 is made up of 14 amino acids. The CDR3 region has the DNA TGCAGCGTTGACGCGGCGGGGACGGGAAATGGCTACACCTTC. As protein: CSVDAAGTGNGYTF.

The V and J genes are TRBV2 and TRBJ1-6; TRBD1 aligns across 7 bases. The CDR3 is made up of 16 amino acids. V dropped 1 base and J dropped 10; count of bases not matched to a gene: 10. Germline CDR1 SNHLY, CDR2 FYNNEI. CDR3 protein: CASSEVGGAGGSPLHF. CDR3 nucleotides: TGTGCCAGCAGTGAAGTAGGGGGCGCGGGTGGATCACCCCTCCACTTT.

This chain connects TRBV18 to TRBJ2-7, with 9 nucleotides matching TRBD2. The CDR3 totals 18 residues. Germline lookup yields CDR1 KGHSH and CDR2 LQKENI. V was clipped by 6 bases and J by 2 bases; unmatched bases: 17. The CDR3 reads CASSQIFSSGVRTYEQYF. DNA for the CDR3: TGTGCCAGCTCCCAAATTTTTTCTAGCGGGGTCAGAACCTACGAGCAGTACTTC.

The CDR3, as DNA: TGTGCCAGCAGCCAAGATCGCCAGGTAGATGGCTACACCTTC. Its protein product is CASSQDRQVDGYTF. V usage is TRBV4-2 and J usage is TRBJ1-2; no clear D gene. Germline V gives CDR1 LGHNA, CDR2 YNFKEQ. Trimming cost V 0 bases and J 6 bases, with 11 bases left between them. CDR3 length equals 14 residues.

The chain recombines TRBV12-3 or TRBV12-4 with TRBJ1-5; 8 nucleotides match TRBD1. V dropped 6 bases and J dropped 5; count of bases not matched to a gene: 3. This CDR3 has 13 amino acids. Here the CDR3 reads CASRQGGYQPQHF. The CDR3 DNA is TGTGCCAGCAGACAGGGGGGATATCAGCCCCAGCATTTT.